This TCR beta chain appears in the sequencing data of a study of early T cells in non-severe SARS-CoV-2 infection. In its sample, this clonotype was seen a few times. Attachment of unique molecular identifiers was made to individual cDNA molecules. A single record per CDR3 protein comes from TCRdb applying MiXCR to the 5' RACE reads. The sample lists some 61,000 distinct CDR3 sequences; under 15% were seen once. This CDR3 contains 14 residues. V shed 4 bases and J shed 6 bases, with 12 bases lying between them. The clonotype originates from an adult who was a healthcare worker with PCR-confirmed SARS-CoV-2 infection or an uninfected control (not recorded which). Sequenced sample: whole blood. The rearrangement links TRBV12-3 or TRBV12-4 to TRBJ1-4; D not certain. CDR3 sequence: CASSYGRPDEKLFF. The CDR3, as DNA: TGTGCCAGCAGTTATGGGCGGCCTGATGAAAAACTGTTTTTT.